Listed below are T cell receptor beta chains from one sample, sequenced in a study of CD8 T cells in ankylosing spondylitis. TCRdb recomputed calls from the 5' RACE reads with MiXCR, one row per CDR3 protein. The sample holds 350,000 or so distinct CDR3 sequences; under 14% are singletons and the top ten take roughly 9%. Sequencing was done on a sample of blood, either unsorted or a sorted T cell fraction (not recorded which). Receptors were obtained from a female donor with ankylosing spondylitis or in good health (not recorded which). The CDR3 runs from the conserved cysteine through the conserved F or W. Each record gives: clone size, V gene, J gene, D gene, CDR3 protein, CDR3 DNA. A D gene is named only where the DNA matches it firmly. Expanded clones are given a class, and other clones once, few, many or no size at all.

abundance: many; v_gene: TRBV5-5; j_gene: TRBJ1-3; d_gene: -; CDR3aa: CASSLDRTSGNTIYF; CDR3nt: TGTGCCAGCAGCTTGGACAGGACCTCTGGAAACACCATATATTTT
abundance: many; v_gene: TRBV2; j_gene: TRBJ1-5; d_gene: -; CDR3aa: CASSERGTGQPQHF; CDR3nt: TGTGCCAGCAGTGAAAGGGGGACGGGACAGCCCCAGCATTTT
abundance: -; v_gene: TRBV7-9; j_gene: TRBJ2-1; d_gene: -; CDR3aa: CASSLAGSLYNEQFF; CDR3nt: TGTGCCAGCAGCTTAGCGGGCAGCTTATACAATGAGCAGTTCTTC
abundance: many; v_gene: TRBV29-1; j_gene: TRBJ2-3; d_gene: TRBD2; CDR3aa: CSVNPGLAGEFSSTDTQYF; CDR3nt: TGCAGCGTCAATCCGGGACTAGCGGGGGAGTTCTCTAGCACAGATACGCAGTATTTT
abundance: many; v_gene: TRBV2; j_gene: TRBJ2-2; d_gene: -; CDR3aa: CATAGAVTGELFF; CDR3nt: TGTGCCACTGCGGGGGCGGTCACCGGGGAGCTGTTTTTT
abundance: many; v_gene: TRBV29-1; j_gene: TRBJ2-2; d_gene: -; CDR3aa: CSVVFTRPGELFF; CDR3nt: TGCAGCGTTGTCTTCACCCGACCCGGGGAGCTGTTTTTT
abundance: few; v_gene: TRBV7-8; j_gene: TRBJ2-1; d_gene: TRBD1; CDR3aa: CASSTDRDRGGTEQFF; CDR3nt: TGTGCCAGCAGCACAGACCGGGACAGGGGAGGCACTGAGCAGTTCTTC
abundance: many; v_gene: TRBV2; j_gene: TRBJ1-4; d_gene: TRBD1; CDR3aa: CASSEAWTGESSTNEKLFF; CDR3nt: TGTGCCAGCAGTGAAGCGTGGACAGGCGAAAGCTCAACTAATGAAAAACTGTTTTTT
abundance: few; v_gene: TRBV5-4; j_gene: TRBJ2-7; d_gene: -; CDR3aa: CASSLIDSNYEQYF; CDR3nt: TGTGCCAGCAGCTTGATCGACAGTAACTACGAGCAGTACTTC
abundance: -; v_gene: TRBV7-2; j_gene: TRBJ2-1; d_gene: -; CDR3aa: CASRETTGNNEQFF; CDR3nt: TGTGCCAGCAGAGAAACCACAGGGAACAATGAGCAGTTCTTC
abundance: -; v_gene: TRBV3-1; j_gene: TRBJ2-7; d_gene: TRBD2; CDR3aa: CASSLTAGALTTYEQYF; CDR3nt: TGTGCCAGCAGCCTCACGGCGGGAGCCCTTACAACCTACGAGCAGTACTTC
abundance: few; v_gene: TRBV29-1; j_gene: TRBJ2-1; d_gene: TRBD1; CDR3aa: CSVVRDRGHNEQFF; CDR3nt: TGCAGCGTTGTACGGGACAGGGGCCACAATGAGCAGTTCTTC
abundance: many; v_gene: TRBV20-1; j_gene: TRBJ2-7; d_gene: -; CDR3aa: CSPSPPPSYEQYF; CDR3nt: TGCAGTCCTAGCCCTCCCCCCTCCTACGAGCAGTACTTC
abundance: many; v_gene: TRBV5-1; j_gene: TRBJ2-1; d_gene: -; CDR3aa: CASSLYGTGDEQFF; CDR3nt: TGCGCCAGCAGCTTGTACGGGACTGGGGATGAGCAGTTCTTC
abundance: many; v_gene: TRBV12-3/TRBV12-4; j_gene: TRBJ1-5; d_gene: -; CDR3aa: CASNPAASGNQPQHF; CDR3nt: TGTGCCAGCAACCCGGCGGCCTCGGGCAATCAGCCCCAGCATTTT
abundance: many; v_gene: TRBV7-2; j_gene: TRBJ2-1; d_gene: -; CDR3aa: CASSRRSGSSYNEQFF; CDR3nt: TGTGCCAGCAGCCGAAGGAGCGGTAGCTCCTACAATGAGCAGTTCTTC
abundance: -; v_gene: TRBV5-1; j_gene: TRBJ2-3; d_gene: TRBD2; CDR3aa: CASSPPGPSGRGWTDTQYF; CDR3nt: TGCGCCAGCAGCCCCCCCGGGCCTAGCGGGAGAGGGTGGACAGATACGCAGTATTTT
abundance: large; v_gene: TRBV12-3/TRBV12-4; j_gene: TRBJ1-1; d_gene: -; CDR3aa: CASTVEVMNTEAFF; CDR3nt: TGTGCCAGCACCGTGGAGGTGATGAACACTGAAGCTTTCTTT
abundance: many; v_gene: TRBV12-3/TRBV12-4; j_gene: TRBJ2-7; d_gene: -; CDR3aa: CASSPSGLISYEQYF; CDR3nt: TGTGCCAGCAGTCCCAGTGGGCTGATCTCCTACGAGCAGTACTTC
abundance: -; v_gene: TRBV2; j_gene: TRBJ1-1; d_gene: TRBD1; CDR3aa: CASTGTGREAFF; CDR3nt: TGTGCCAGTACTGGGACAGGGCGAGAAGCTTTCTTT
abundance: few; v_gene: TRBV27; j_gene: TRBJ2-7; d_gene: -; CDR3aa: CASSSGISYEQYF; CDR3nt: TGTGCCAGCAGTTCCGGGATCTCCTACGAGCAGTACTTC
abundance: many; v_gene: TRBV3-1; j_gene: TRBJ1-1; d_gene: -; CDR3aa: CASSQGDMNTEAFF; CDR3nt: TGTGCCAGCAGCCAAGGGGATATGAACACTGAAGCTTTCTTT
abundance: -; v_gene: TRBV7-8; j_gene: TRBJ2-3; d_gene: -; CDR3aa: CASSPTGAASTDTQYF; CDR3nt: TGTGCCAGCAGCCCGACTGGTGCGGCCAGCACAGATACGCAGTATTTT
abundance: many; v_gene: TRBV20-1; j_gene: TRBJ1-4; d_gene: -; CDR3aa: CSARGSGLNEKLFF; CDR3nt: TGCAGTGCTAGGGGATCGGGCCTTAATGAAAAACTGTTTTTT
abundance: many; v_gene: TRBV20-1; j_gene: TRBJ2-2; d_gene: -; CDR3aa: CSARDLRIGTAGELFF; CDR3nt: TGCAGTGCTAGAGATCTCCGCATAGGGACCGCCGGGGAGCTGTTTTTT
abundance: -; v_gene: TRBV29-1; j_gene: TRBJ1-2; d_gene: TRBD1; CDR3aa: CSVDPGQGYTF; CDR3nt: TGCAGCGTTGATCCGGGACAGGGCTACACCTTC
abundance: many; v_gene: TRBV6-1; j_gene: TRBJ1-6; d_gene: -; CDR3aa: CASSLPGLGNSPLHF; CDR3nt: TGTGCCAGCAGCCTCCCGGGCCTGGGGAATTCACCCCTCCACTTT
abundance: few; v_gene: TRBV19; j_gene: TRBJ2-7; d_gene: TRBD1; CDR3aa: CATAMDRVNEQYF; CDR3nt: TGTGCCACCGCAATGGACAGGGTCAACGAGCAGTACTTC
abundance: -; v_gene: TRBV12-3/TRBV12-4; j_gene: TRBJ2-7; d_gene: TRBD2; CDR3aa: CASTLYSGGALYEQYF; CDR3nt: TGTGCCAGCACCCTTTATAGCGGGGGGGCCTTATACGAGCAGTACTTC
abundance: -; v_gene: TRBV28; j_gene: TRBJ1-2; d_gene: -; CDR3aa: CASTPGGAGYGYTF; CDR3nt: TGTGCCAGCACCCCGGGGGGGGCGGGCTATGGCTACACCTTC
abundance: many; v_gene: TRBV12-3/TRBV12-4; j_gene: TRBJ1-5; d_gene: TRBD1; CDR3aa: CASSPGTGISNQPQHF; CDR3nt: TGTGCCAGCAGTCCCGGGACAGGGATTAGCAATCAGCCCCAGCATTTT
abundance: many; v_gene: TRBV10-2; j_gene: TRBJ2-2; d_gene: -; CDR3aa: CASSDKGGSNTGELFF; CDR3nt: TGCGCCAGCAGTGATAAGGGGGGCTCAAACACCGGGGAGCTGTTTTTT
abundance: few; v_gene: TRBV10-3; j_gene: TRBJ2-3; d_gene: TRBD2; CDR3aa: CAISLAGADTQYF; CDR3nt: TGTGCCATCAGCCTAGCGGGTGCGGATACGCAGTATTTT
abundance: -; v_gene: TRBV19; j_gene: TRBJ1-1; d_gene: -; CDR3aa: CASSILKGNTEAFF; CDR3nt: TGTGCCAGTAGTATTTTGAAAGGGAACACTGAAGCTTTCTTT
abundance: few; v_gene: TRBV21-1; j_gene: TRBJ1-6; d_gene: -; CDR3aa: CASSARDRVSYNSPLHF; CDR3nt: TGTGCCAGCAGTGCCAGAGACAGGGTTTCCTATAATTCACCCCTCCACTTT
abundance: -; v_gene: TRBV27; j_gene: TRBJ2-5; d_gene: TRBD2; CDR3aa: CATRTSGETQYF; CDR3nt: TGTGCCACTAGGACTAGCGGTGAGACCCAGTACTTC
abundance: many; v_gene: TRBV5-1; j_gene: TRBJ2-1; d_gene: TRBD2; CDR3aa: CASSSLPTSGRNNEQFF; CDR3nt: TGCGCCAGCAGCTCTCTACCGACTAGCGGGAGGAACAATGAGCAGTTCTTC
abundance: many; v_gene: TRBV2; j_gene: TRBJ1-5; d_gene: TRBD1; CDR3aa: CASSEDRVFQPQHF; CDR3nt: TGTGCCAGCAGTGAGGACAGGGTGTTTCAGCCCCAGCATTTT
abundance: many; v_gene: TRBV20-1; j_gene: TRBJ2-2; d_gene: -; CDR3aa: CSAPGPLNTGELFF; CDR3nt: TGCAGTGCTCCGGGACCACTGAACACCGGGGAGCTGTTTTTT
abundance: many; v_gene: TRBV6-5; j_gene: TRBJ2-5; d_gene: -; CDR3aa: CASSYSKTGVPDQETQYF; CDR3nt: TGTGCCAGCAGTTACTCGAAGACCGGGGTCCCGGACCAAGAGACCCAGTACTTC
abundance: few; v_gene: TRBV5-1; j_gene: TRBJ2-1; d_gene: -; CDR3aa: CASSLDRREQFF; CDR3nt: TGCGCCAGCAGCTTGGACCGGCGCGAGCAGTTCTTC
abundance: -; v_gene: TRBV10-2; j_gene: TRBJ2-3; d_gene: -; CDR3aa: CASSRPIQGRALSTDTQYF; CDR3nt: TGCGCCAGCAGTCGACCAATACAGGGGAGGGCCCTGAGCACAGATACGCAGTATTTT
abundance: many; v_gene: TRBV10-3; j_gene: TRBJ2-3; d_gene: TRBD1; CDR3aa: CAIMGQGKADTDTQYF; CDR3nt: TGTGCCATCATGGGACAGGGAAAAGCAGACACAGATACGCAGTATTTT
abundance: many; v_gene: TRBV24-1; j_gene: TRBJ2-2; d_gene: -; CDR3aa: CATSDRQGPGELFF; CDR3nt: TGTGCCACCAGTGACCGCCAGGGCCCCGGGGAGCTGTTTTTT
abundance: -; v_gene: TRBV27; j_gene: TRBJ2-1; d_gene: -; CDR3aa: CASAAGRNEQFF; CDR3nt: TGTGCCAGCGCAGCCGGTCGTAATGAGCAGTTCTTC
abundance: many; v_gene: TRBV7-2; j_gene: TRBJ2-7; d_gene: TRBD2; CDR3aa: CASSTTSGYEQYF; CDR3nt: TGTGCCAGCAGCACAACTAGCGGGTACGAGCAGTACTTC
abundance: many; v_gene: TRBV28; j_gene: TRBJ2-5; d_gene: -; CDR3aa: CASSLGSIQETQYF; CDR3nt: TGTGCCAGCAGCCTGGGGAGTATCCAAGAGACCCAGTACTTC
abundance: few; v_gene: TRBV27; j_gene: TRBJ1-2; d_gene: -; CDR3aa: CASSFVGNYGYTF; CDR3nt: TGTGCCAGCAGTTTCGTCGGAAACTATGGCTACACCTTC
abundance: -; v_gene: TRBV7-2; j_gene: TRBJ2-7; d_gene: TRBD2; CDR3aa: CASSLGPPGLATTYEQYF; CDR3nt: TGTGCCAGCAGCTTAGGGCCTCCAGGACTAGCGACGACCTACGAGCAGTACTTC
abundance: -; v_gene: TRBV21-1; j_gene: TRBJ2-7; d_gene: -; CDR3aa: CASSKRGTGGYEQYF; CDR3nt: TGTGCCAGCAGCAAAAGAGGGACAGGGGGCTACGAGCAGTACTTC
abundance: many; v_gene: TRBV20-1; j_gene: TRBJ1-1; d_gene: TRBD1; CDR3aa: CSARPQGGTEAFF; CDR3nt: TGCAGTGCTAGACCGCAGGGGGGAACTGAAGCTTTCTTT
abundance: many; v_gene: TRBV12-3/TRBV12-4; j_gene: TRBJ1-3; d_gene: -; CDR3aa: CASSLTSGNTIYF; CDR3nt: TGTGCCAGCAGCCTTACCTCTGGAAACACCATATATTTT
abundance: -; v_gene: TRBV28; j_gene: TRBJ1-5; d_gene: -; CDR3aa: CASSTLRDSNQPQHF; CDR3nt: TGTGCCAGCAGCACACTGAGGGATAGCAATCAGCCCCAGCATTTT
abundance: few; v_gene: TRBV28; j_gene: TRBJ2-1; d_gene: -; CDR3aa: CASSLLPQKTYNEQFF; CDR3nt: TGTGCCAGCAGTCTCCTCCCCCAGAAGACCTACAATGAGCAGTTCTTC
abundance: -; v_gene: TRBV5-5; j_gene: TRBJ1-2; d_gene: -; CDR3aa: CASSPGRAQPNYGYTF; CDR3nt: TGTGCCAGCAGCCCCGGCAGGGCCCAACCTAACTATGGCTACACCTTC
abundance: few; v_gene: TRBV4-1; j_gene: TRBJ2-7; d_gene: TRBD2; CDR3aa: CASSQDGGGIYEQYF; CDR3nt: TGCGCCAGCAGCCAAGATGGCGGGGGGATCTACGAGCAGTACTTC
abundance: many; v_gene: TRBV4-2; j_gene: TRBJ2-7; d_gene: TRBD1; CDR3aa: CASSSLKTGTGIHEQYF; CDR3nt: TGTGCCAGCAGCTCTCTAAAAACCGGGACAGGGATCCACGAGCAGTACTTC
abundance: many; v_gene: TRBV7-2; j_gene: TRBJ1-2; d_gene: TRBD1; CDR3aa: CASSLAKFGQGNGYTF; CDR3nt: TGTGCCAGCAGCTTAGCCAAATTCGGACAGGGAAATGGCTACACCTTC